The present T cell receptor (beta chain) was sequenced within a study of shared clonotypes between healthy human individuals. General observations from the study: Measured sharing among donors was expected to vary with sequencing depth.

To note about this clone: Its antigen is undetermined.

Data came from immunoSEQ multiplex PCR; TCRdb stores just in-frame clones and leaves some out. The sample contains under 850,000 clones, approximately 92% of which appear only once. The length of the CDR3 is 14 residues. V lost 4 bases and J 3 bases, leaving 13 bases between the germline ends. The V gene's germline CDR1 is SGHRS and CDR2 YFSETQ. Naive CD8 populations comprised CD45RO-negative cells positively selected for CCR7, excluding terminally differentiated effector memory CD45RA+ cells. The chain employs TRBV5-1 and TRBJ1-1; TRBD1 is a possible D gene (5 bases). Material: naive CD8+ T cells sorted from blood. The sequence was collected from a man aged 25 to 40 in good health. This chain's CDR3 is CASSPRGEYTEAFF. The CDR3 nucleotides read TGCGCCAGCAGCCCCCGAGGGGAGTACACTGAAGCTTTCTTT. Looking up the rest from reference TRBV5-1 and TRBJ1-1 gives the full variable domain: KAGVTQTPRYLIKTRGQQVTLSCSPISGHRSVSWYQQTPGQGLQFLFEYFSETQRNKGNFPGRFSGRQFSNSRSEMNVSTLELGDSALYLCASSPRGEYTEAFFGQGTRLTVV.